This is a list of T cell receptor beta chains from one sample in a study of response to subunit inactivated influenza vaccine. One entry per CDR3 protein, called by TCRdb with MiXCR from the RT-PCR reads. The sample has roughly 670,000 distinct CDR3 sequences; about 14% are singletons. Sequenced material: PBMCs from blood, taken approximately 15 days before vaccination. Receptors originate from a man aged 50 or older who received an inactivated influenza vaccine. Each CDR3 is given with its conserved first and last residue. The order of the fields is CDR3 DNA, CDR3 protein, clone size, D gene, V gene, J gene. A D gene is named only where the DNA matches it firmly. Not every row has a clone size; where given, it reads once, few, many or a size class.

cdr3_nt: TGCAGTGCTAGAGATCCTACCCCCGGGGGTAATTCACCCCTCCACTTT; cdr3_aa: CSARDPTPGGNSPLHF; clone_size: few; d_call: NA; v_call: TRBV20-1; j_call: TRBJ1-6
cdr3_nt: TGTGCCAGGGCCCTGACAGAGAACACCGGGGAGCTGTTTTTT; cdr3_aa: CARALTENTGELFF; clone_size: many; d_call: NA; v_call: TRBV2; j_call: TRBJ2-2
cdr3_nt: TGCGCCAGAAGTCTCCGCGGAGATACGCAGTATTTT; cdr3_aa: CARSLRGDTQYF; clone_size: NA; d_call: NA; v_call: TRBV5-1; j_call: TRBJ2-3
cdr3_nt: TGTGCCAGCAGCCGCGCTTTAAGTGGAGGGGCTGAAGCTTTCTTT; cdr3_aa: CASSRALSGGAEAFF; clone_size: few; d_call: NA; v_call: TRBV3-1; j_call: TRBJ1-1
cdr3_nt: TGTGCCAGCCAGACCGGGACTAGCGGGATTCACAACAATGAGCAGTTCTTC; cdr3_aa: CASQTGTSGIHNNEQFF; clone_size: NA; d_call: TRBD2; v_call: TRBV6-1; j_call: TRBJ2-1
cdr3_nt: TGTGCCAGCAGGCAGGATTTTTACCGGGATAGCAATCAGCCCCAGCATTTT; cdr3_aa: CASRQDFYRDSNQPQHF; clone_size: few; d_call: NA; v_call: TRBV6-2/TRBV6-3; j_call: TRBJ1-5
cdr3_nt: TGCGCCAGCAGCTCGACCGCTACTAGCGGGGGTGAGACCCAGTACTTC; cdr3_aa: CASSSTATSGGETQYF; clone_size: NA; d_call: TRBD2; v_call: TRBV5-1; j_call: TRBJ2-5
cdr3_nt: TGCGCCAGCAGCCCCGAAGGGAGGATGAACACTGAAGCTTTCTTT; cdr3_aa: CASSPEGRMNTEAFF; clone_size: NA; d_call: NA; v_call: TRBV5-1; j_call: TRBJ1-1
cdr3_nt: TGTGCCATCAGTGAAGTAGGGTCACCTCGTCAATACGAGCAGTACTTC; cdr3_aa: CAISEVGSPRQYEQYF; clone_size: few; d_call: NA; v_call: TRBV10-3; j_call: TRBJ2-7
cdr3_nt: TGTGCCAGCAGCAGAATAGCGGGAGCTGGTTCCAATGAGCAGTTCTTC; cdr3_aa: CASSRIAGAGSNEQFF; clone_size: NA; d_call: TRBD2; v_call: TRBV9; j_call: TRBJ2-1
cdr3_nt: TGTGCCATCAGAGGACAGGGGGAACGCACCGGGGAGCTGTTTTTT; cdr3_aa: CAIRGQGERTGELFF; clone_size: NA; d_call: TRBD1; v_call: TRBV10-3; j_call: TRBJ2-2
cdr3_nt: TGTGCCAGCAGTTCCCGCTGGAGAGGGCAAGAGACCCAGTACTTC; cdr3_aa: CASSSRWRGQETQYF; clone_size: few; d_call: NA; v_call: TRBV12-3/TRBV12-4; j_call: TRBJ2-5
cdr3_nt: TGTGCCAGCAGTGATTTTAACAAACCAGCCGGGGAGCTGTTTTTT; cdr3_aa: CASSDFNKPAGELFF; clone_size: NA; d_call: NA; v_call: TRBV6-1; j_call: TRBJ2-2
cdr3_nt: TGTGCCACTAGACAGCTCACAGATACGCAGTATTTT; cdr3_aa: CATRQLTDTQYF; clone_size: NA; d_call: NA; v_call: TRBV10-3; j_call: TRBJ2-3
cdr3_nt: TGTGCCAGCAGCCGCACAGTCAAGGGAAGGAGCTCCTACGAGCAGTACTTC; cdr3_aa: CASSRTVKGRSSYEQYF; clone_size: few; d_call: NA; v_call: TRBV11-2; j_call: TRBJ2-7
cdr3_nt: TGCAGTGCTAGTCGGGGGGGCTCCTATAATTCACCCCTCCACTTT; cdr3_aa: CSASRGGSYNSPLHF; clone_size: NA; d_call: NA; v_call: TRBV20-1; j_call: TRBJ1-6
cdr3_nt: TGTGCCAGCAGCTTAGACGGGACAGGGAACTTTGACGAGCAGTACTTC; cdr3_aa: CASSLDGTGNFDEQYF; clone_size: few; d_call: TRBD1; v_call: TRBV11-2; j_call: TRBJ2-7
cdr3_nt: TGCGCCAGCAGCTTGCAGCTTGCGGGAGGGCCCTACGAGCAGTACTTC; cdr3_aa: CASSLQLAGGPYEQYF; clone_size: few; d_call: TRBD2; v_call: TRBV5-1; j_call: TRBJ2-7
cdr3_nt: TGCGCCAGCAGCGATGGTGGGCTAGCTAGAACCGAGCAGTACTTC; cdr3_aa: CASSDGGLARTEQYF; clone_size: NA; d_call: NA; v_call: TRBV5-1; j_call: TRBJ2-7
cdr3_nt: TGTGCCAGCAGCGCGGGGACTAGTGAGGCAGATACGCAGTATTTT; cdr3_aa: CASSAGTSEADTQYF; clone_size: many; d_call: TRBD2; v_call: TRBV5-6; j_call: TRBJ2-3
cdr3_nt: TGCAGTGCTAGAGCGGGACTAGCGGGAGGGCCGGGGGTTGAGCAGTTCTTC; cdr3_aa: CSARAGLAGGPGVEQFF; clone_size: few; d_call: TRBD2; v_call: TRBV20-1; j_call: TRBJ2-1
cdr3_nt: TGTGCCAGCAGTGAGCGAGGGCCGATCTCTGGAAACACCATATATTTT; cdr3_aa: CASSERGPISGNTIYF; clone_size: few; d_call: NA; v_call: TRBV25-1; j_call: TRBJ1-3
cdr3_nt: TGTGCCAGCAACCCTTTCGTGGGTAACCAGGATACGCAGTATTTT; cdr3_aa: CASNPFVGNQDTQYF; clone_size: few; d_call: NA; v_call: TRBV7-9; j_call: TRBJ2-3
cdr3_nt: TGCAGTGCTAGAGTTTTGGGGACAGGAGGGGAGACCCAGTACTTC; cdr3_aa: CSARVLGTGGETQYF; clone_size: NA; d_call: TRBD1; v_call: TRBV20-1; j_call: TRBJ2-5
cdr3_nt: TGTGCCAGCAGCCCGGGACAGCTAAGATACAATGAGCAGTTCTTC; cdr3_aa: CASSPGQLRYNEQFF; clone_size: NA; d_call: TRBD1; v_call: TRBV3-1; j_call: TRBJ2-1
cdr3_nt: TGTGCCAGCAGCTTCCCAGGGACTATGGGATACAATGAGCAGTTCTTC; cdr3_aa: CASSFPGTMGYNEQFF; clone_size: NA; d_call: TRBD2; v_call: TRBV5-5; j_call: TRBJ2-1
cdr3_nt: TGCAGTGCTCCGGGACAGGGGAGTCAGGGCTACACCTTC; cdr3_aa: CSAPGQGSQGYTF; clone_size: NA; d_call: TRBD1; v_call: TRBV20-1; j_call: TRBJ1-2
cdr3_nt: TGTGCCAGCAACTCGGGACAGCACCCAGATACGCAGTATTTT; cdr3_aa: CASNSGQHPDTQYF; clone_size: many; d_call: TRBD1; v_call: TRBV5-5; j_call: TRBJ2-3
cdr3_nt: TGTGCCAGCTCACCATCCGTTCAGGGAGGCGAGCAGTACTTC; cdr3_aa: CASSPSVQGGEQYF; clone_size: NA; d_call: NA; v_call: TRBV18; j_call: TRBJ2-7
cdr3_nt: TGTGCCAGCAGTGATGCGGCGGGGTTCTCCTACGAGCAGTACTTC; cdr3_aa: CASSDAAGFSYEQYF; clone_size: NA; d_call: NA; v_call: TRBV25-1; j_call: TRBJ2-7
cdr3_nt: TGTGCCAGCAGCGGAACTGGGGGTATGGAGACCCAGTACTTC; cdr3_aa: CASSGTGGMETQYF; clone_size: few; d_call: NA; v_call: TRBV9; j_call: TRBJ2-5
cdr3_nt: TGTGCCAGCAGTTTCGGGCTCCTTCAGGGACAGGGGTATAATTCACCCCTCCACTTT; cdr3_aa: CASSFGLLQGQGYNSPLHF; clone_size: many; d_call: TRBD1; v_call: TRBV28; j_call: TRBJ1-6
cdr3_nt: TGTGCCACCAGCAGTCTTTCAGGGGAGCGGGGCTCCTACAATGAGCAGTTCTTC; cdr3_aa: CATSSLSGERGSYNEQFF; clone_size: NA; d_call: NA; v_call: TRBV15; j_call: TRBJ2-1
cdr3_nt: TGCGCCAGCAGCTATCCCATGACAGGGGGCGCCGACAATGAGCAGTTCTTC; cdr3_aa: CASSYPMTGGADNEQFF; clone_size: few; d_call: TRBD1; v_call: TRBV5-1; j_call: TRBJ2-1
cdr3_nt: TGTGCCAGCAGCGCAGAAAGCGGACAGGGACTCTTGGGCGAGCAGTACTTC; cdr3_aa: CASSAESGQGLLGEQYF; clone_size: NA; d_call: TRBD1; v_call: TRBV9; j_call: TRBJ2-7
cdr3_nt: TGTGCCAGCAGTCTCGAAGGGGGACTAGCGGACTACAATGAGCAGTTCTTC; cdr3_aa: CASSLEGGLADYNEQFF; clone_size: NA; d_call: TRBD2; v_call: TRBV12-3/TRBV12-4; j_call: TRBJ2-1
cdr3_nt: TGTGCCAGCTCACCTCCGGACGGAGTTATAGGTGAAAAACTGTTTTTT; cdr3_aa: CASSPPDGVIGEKLFF; clone_size: NA; d_call: NA; v_call: TRBV18; j_call: TRBJ1-4
cdr3_nt: TGTGCCAGCAGCATAGACAGGGGGCGGGTTCAGTCTGGCTACACCTTC; cdr3_aa: CASSIDRGRVQSGYTF; clone_size: NA; d_call: TRBD1; v_call: TRBV7-2; j_call: TRBJ1-2
cdr3_nt: TGTGCCACCAGTGAGGGGAACATCGGGGAGCTGTTTTTT; cdr3_aa: CATSEGNIGELFF; clone_size: few; d_call: NA; v_call: TRBV24-1; j_call: TRBJ2-2
cdr3_nt: TGCAGTGCTAGAAGACTGCTAGAGTCGTTTGGTGAGCAGTTCTTC; cdr3_aa: CSARRLLESFGEQFF; clone_size: few; d_call: NA; v_call: TRBV20-1; j_call: TRBJ2-1
cdr3_nt: TGTGCCAGCAGACCGGGACTAGCGGCCACGGGTACGCAGTATTTT; cdr3_aa: CASRPGLAATGTQYF; clone_size: few; d_call: TRBD2; v_call: TRBV6-1; j_call: TRBJ2-3
cdr3_nt: TGTGCCAGCAGTTACCCAGGGAGCTCCTACGAGCAGTACTTC; cdr3_aa: CASSYPGSSYEQYF; clone_size: NA; d_call: NA; v_call: TRBV6-2/TRBV6-3; j_call: TRBJ2-7
cdr3_nt: TGTGCCATCAGTGAGTCTGGACGGAGTTCCTACGAGCAGTACTTC; cdr3_aa: CAISESGRSSYEQYF; clone_size: many; d_call: NA; v_call: TRBV10-3; j_call: TRBJ2-7
cdr3_nt: TGTGCCAGCAGCTTAGAAGAGGGGCGCCGAGTAGCTTTCTTT; cdr3_aa: CASSLEEGRRVAFF; clone_size: NA; d_call: NA; v_call: TRBV7-8; j_call: TRBJ1-1
cdr3_nt: TGTGCCAGCAGCTTAGTAGCGGGGGCTGAAACCGGGGAGCTGTTTTTT; cdr3_aa: CASSLVAGAETGELFF; clone_size: few; d_call: TRBD2; v_call: TRBV11-3; j_call: TRBJ2-2
cdr3_nt: TGCGCCAGCAGCCCCGGCTTTGCCGGTGTCAACACTGAAGCTTTCTTT; cdr3_aa: CASSPGFAGVNTEAFF; clone_size: many; d_call: NA; v_call: TRBV5-1; j_call: TRBJ1-1
cdr3_nt: TGCGCCAGCAGCCAAGAAGGGACAGGGATAACCGGGGAGCTGTTTTTT; cdr3_aa: CASSQEGTGITGELFF; clone_size: few; d_call: TRBD1; v_call: TRBV4-3; j_call: TRBJ2-2
cdr3_nt: TGTGCCAGCAGCTTACGGCCGGGGGTCGCTCAGCCCCAGCATTTT; cdr3_aa: CASSLRPGVAQPQHF; clone_size: many; d_call: NA; v_call: TRBV7-2; j_call: TRBJ1-5
cdr3_nt: TGTGCCAGCAAAAGTCGACCCTACAATGAGCAGTTCTTC; cdr3_aa: CASKSRPYNEQFF; clone_size: many; d_call: NA; v_call: TRBV5-8; j_call: TRBJ2-1
cdr3_nt: TGTGCCAGCGGCGGGACCAACACAGATACGCAGTATTTT; cdr3_aa: CASGGTNTDTQYF; clone_size: few; d_call: NA; v_call: TRBV7-9; j_call: TRBJ2-3
cdr3_nt: TGCAGTGCTAGAGTCGGGCAGGGAGGCTATGGCTACACCTTC; cdr3_aa: CSARVGQGGYGYTF; clone_size: many; d_call: NA; v_call: TRBV20-1; j_call: TRBJ1-2
cdr3_nt: TGCAGTGCTAGAGTTTGGAATTCGGCAGGGAGGGAGACCCAGTACTTC; cdr3_aa: CSARVWNSAGRETQYF; clone_size: NA; d_call: NA; v_call: TRBV20-1; j_call: TRBJ2-5
cdr3_nt: TGTGCCAGCAGCTTAACTCCACTCCGGGACAGGGGGCAAGATACGCAGTATTTT; cdr3_aa: CASSLTPLRDRGQDTQYF; clone_size: few; d_call: TRBD1; v_call: TRBV7-3; j_call: TRBJ2-3
cdr3_nt: TGTGCCAGCAGTTTAGGGAGGGGGCCCACTGAAGCTTTCTTT; cdr3_aa: CASSLGRGPTEAFF; clone_size: NA; d_call: TRBD1; v_call: TRBV7-2; j_call: TRBJ1-1
cdr3_nt: TGTGCCAGCAGCCTGAAAACATTAAGCTACGAGCAGTACTTC; cdr3_aa: CASSLKTLSYEQYF; clone_size: NA; d_call: NA; v_call: TRBV16; j_call: TRBJ2-7
cdr3_nt: TGTGCCAGCAGCCAAGATCCCGCTAGCGGGAGCGCTTCCTACAATGAGCAGTTCTTC; cdr3_aa: CASSQDPASGSASYNEQFF; clone_size: few; d_call: TRBD2; v_call: TRBV14; j_call: TRBJ2-1
cdr3_nt: TGTGCCAGCAGCGTAGGTGGCGGGGAGCTGTTTTTT; cdr3_aa: CASSVGGGELFF; clone_size: few; d_call: NA; v_call: TRBV9; j_call: TRBJ2-2
cdr3_nt: TGTGCCAGCAGTTTGGGAGGGACCCAGGGGACCCAGTACTTC; cdr3_aa: CASSLGGTQGTQYF; clone_size: NA; d_call: TRBD2; v_call: TRBV28; j_call: TRBJ2-5
cdr3_nt: TGTGCCAGCAGCTCGCTCAAACACAGGGGGCGTAATGAAAAACTGTTTTTT; cdr3_aa: CASSSLKHRGRNEKLFF; clone_size: NA; d_call: TRBD1; v_call: TRBV7-9; j_call: TRBJ1-4